The clone carrying this T cell receptor beta chain was observed a few times. The target antigen is unknown. The entry originates in a study of T cells after yellow fever vaccination. Study-wide findings and caveats: The study noted that FACS-sorted repertoires could contain abundant clonotypes contaminating from the bulk population. Most primary-vaccination clones reappeared after the booster (around 95% CD4, around 88% CD8). Clonotypes appearing in both CD4 and CD8 compartments existed, and their share was small.

V was cut by 10 bases and J by 0 bases, with 16 bases left in between. Germline-derived CDR1 and CDR2 are MNHEY and SVGAGI. The CDR3 covers 14 residues. UMIs and a universal primer site were added when TCR cDNA was made by 5'RACE template switching. TCRdb re-called the 5' RACE reads through MiXCR, storing one row per CDR3 protein. The sample holds 250,000 to 400,000 distinct CDR3 sequences, around 4.4% seen once. This TCR was sampled from a young man who received the YFV17D yellow fever vaccine. The specimen comprised PBMCs, sampled 15 days after the yellow fever booster vaccination. V usage is TRBV6-5 and J usage is TRBJ2-7; perhaps TRBD1 as D (5 bases). CDR3 region: CAIPVGLNSYEQYV. CDR3 coding DNA: TGTGCCATCCCCGTGGGGCTCAACTCCTACGAGCAGTACGTC.